The 30 T cell receptor beta chains presented below share a single source sample, sequenced in a study of blood T cell repertoires in COVID-19 (dated by TCRdb to the early 2020s). The library was obtained by the immunoSEQ multiplex PCR assay. TCRdb took over this immuneACCESS table, retaining in-frame rearrangements with V and J assigned. Such tables are incomplete; in checked studies, under half of the missing clones stem from an unresolved V gene, and the remainder is unexplained. The sample table lists approximately 230,000 clones, 75% to 90% of them with a count of one. The top ten clones comprise about 6% of the sample. The sample comprised PBMCs or T cells enriched from blood (not recorded which). These receptors were collected from a woman in her twenties or thirties with acute COVID-19.

V is TRBV7-3 and J is TRBJ2-6; D unresolved. Germline V gives CDR1 SGHTA, CDR2 FQGTGA. There are 13 residues in the CDR3. Trimming left V 3 bases short and J 4 bases short, with 4 bases between. DNA of the CDR3: TGTGCCAGCAGCTTCCGGGGGGCCAACGTCCTGACTTTC. Its protein is CASSFRGANVLTF.

V and J are TRBV10-3 and TRBJ1-2; no clear D gene. Trimming shortened V by 4 bases and J by 4 bases, and 16 bases separated the two germline ends. This CDR3 is 15 amino acids long. Per germline, CDR1 ENHRY and CDR2 SYGVKD. The CDR3 nucleotides read TGTGCCATCAGTGGAGAGGAGGGTCGGAGCTATGGCTACACCTTC. Translating gives CAISGEEGRSYGYTF.

This clone showed up just once. The chain recombines TRBV13 with TRBJ2-7; 13 bases line up with TRBD2. CDR3 length: 19 residues. CDR1 is PRHDT and CDR2 is FYEKMQ in the germline V gene (reference sequence). V trimming: 2 bases; J trimming: 2 bases; junction bases outside the gene matches: 12. CDR3 region: CASSLRPGLAGLRAYEQYF. CDR3 nucleotide sequence: TGTGCCAGCAGCTTAAGGCCGGGACTAGCGGGATTGAGGGCCTACGAGCAGTACTTC.

This sequence joins TRBV3-1 (or the pseudogene TRBV3-2) and TRBJ2-7; TRBD2 might be the D (5 bases). Trimming took 5 bases from V and 2 from J, leaving 10 bases between them. This CDR3 spans 13 amino acids. Germline-derived CDR1 and CDR2 are LGHDT and YNNKEL (reference sequence). CDR3 nucleotide sequence: TGTGCCAGCAGCTTCCCCGGGGCCTACGAGCAGTACTTC. Protein: CASSFPGAYEQYF.

This chain connects TRBV10-3 to TRBJ1-2; 10 bases match TRBD1. This CDR3 has 16 amino acids. Germline CDR1 and CDR2: ENHRY and SYGVKD. V was pared by 3 bases and J by 4 bases, with 8 bases of the junction left unmatched. This chain's CDR3 is CAISEPSTGGLYGYTF. In DNA form, the CDR3 reads TGTGCCATCAGTGAACCTTCGACAGGGGGCCTCTATGGCTACACCTTC.

This chain links TRBV18 with TRBJ1-2, with D hard to call. Germline values: CDR1 KGHSH, CDR2 LQKENI. Trimming pared 8 bases from V and 4 bases from J, leaving 20 bases between. The CDR3 has 15 residues. CDR3 region: CASRSPNFPSYGYTF. CDR3 bases: TGTGCCAGCCGATCTCCCAATTTCCCCAGCTATGGCTACACCTTC.

CDR3 residues: CASSLESGRSYYGYTF. The CDR3 DNA reads TGTGCCAGCAGCTTGGAGAGTGGCAGATCCTACTATGGCTACACCTTC. The chain uses TRBV7-9 and TRBJ1-2, with D unclear. Deletions cut 3 bases from V and 3 bases from J, with 17 bases between. CDR1 and CDR2 (germline): SEHNR, FQNEAQ (reference sequence). There are 16 residues in the CDR3.

In this sample, this clone turned up a few times. This chain joins TRBV12-3 or TRBV12-4 and TRBJ2-7, with 7 bases matching TRBD1. The CDR3 extends over 13 amino acids. J gave up 3 bases and V 5 bases, and 4 bases lay outside the gene matches. The CDR3 here is CASSLTGNYEQYF. The CDR3 DNA reads TGTGCCAGCAGTCTGACAGGGAACTACGAGCAGTACTTC.

The genes are TRBV12-3 or TRBV12-4 and TRBJ1-1; D not certain. The CDR3 covers 12 residues. Trimming shortened V by 6 bases and J by 0 bases, and 5 bases separated the two germline ends. CDR3 DNA: TGTGCCAGCAGGCGGTTGAACACTGAAGCTTTCTTT. Amino acids: CASRRLNTEAFF.

This clone was observed a single time. The chain is built from TRBV7-2 and TRBJ2-4; possibly TRBD1 for D (5 bases). Trimming removed 5 bases from V and 1 base from J, with 9 bases in between. The V gene's germline CDR1 is SGHTA and CDR2 FQGNSA. The CDR3 sequence is 14 residues long. CDR3 DNA: TGTGCCAGCAGCGAAAACAGGGCCAAAAACATTCAGTACTTC. Translated: CASSENRAKNIQYF.

The chain joins TRBV7-2 to TRBJ2-2, with D unresolved. Germline V gene sequence: CDR1 SGHTA, CDR2 FQGNSA. The CDR3 has 15 amino acids. V dropped 3 bases and J dropped 6 bases, with 14 bases sitting between them. The CDR3 reads CASSLAFGYAGELFF. The CDR3 DNA reads TGTGCCAGCAGCTTGGCTTTCGGGTATGCCGGGGAGCTGTTTTTT.

On this clone itself: The same CDR3 can be traced to other DNA sequences in this sample. This sequence joins TRBV27 and TRBJ1-1; 7 bases match TRBD1. The CDR3 is 13 residues long. V lost 7 bases to trimming and J lost 5 bases; unmatched junction nucleotides: 7. The germline V gene encodes CDR1 MNHEY and CDR2 SMNVEV (reference sequence). For the CDR3, the DNA is TGTGCCAGCAAAGACAGGGTGAGGACTGAAGCTTTCTTT. Residues: CASKDRVRTEAFF.

This clone was detected only a few times. The CDR3: CASSLGQFTGNTIYF. DNA of the CDR3: TGTGCCAGCAGCCTGGGACAATTTACTGGAAACACCATATATTTT. The genes are TRBV28 and TRBJ1-3; a weak D match, TRBD1 (6 bases). Germline CDR1 and CDR2: MDHEN and SYDVKM. The CDR3 runs to 15 residues. Deletions cut 6 bases from V and 2 bases from J, with 14 bases between.

V usage is TRBV28 and J usage is TRBJ2-3; 7 positions agree with TRBD2. This CDR3 region has 21 residues. The V gene's germline CDR1 is MDHEN and CDR2 SYDVKM. V lost 2 bases and J lost 4; bases outside the gene matches: 24. The CDR3 nucleotides are TGTGCCAGCAGTTTACCCCCTCTGGGGAGCGGGATCTCCTCGGACGCAGATACGCAGTATTTT. Translation gives CASSLPPLGSGISSDADTQYF. Combining the CDR3 with reference TRBV28 and TRBJ2-3 gives the whole variable domain DVKVTQSSRYLVKRTGEKVFLECVQDMDHENMFWYRQDPGLGLRLIYFSYDVKMKEKGDIPEGYSVSREKKERFSLILESASTNQTSMYLCASSLPPLGSGISSDADTQYFGPGTRLTVL.

The sample holds one count of this clone. The chain employs TRBV4-3 and TRBJ2-1; the D gene is possibly TRBD2 (5 bases). Germline CDR1 and CDR2: LGHNA and YSLEER. V dropped 3 bases and J dropped 3 bases, with 9 bases sitting between them. The CDR3 has 14 amino acids. The chain's CDR3 is CASSQLANYNEQFF. CDR3 nucleotide sequence: TGCGCCAGCAGCCAGCTAGCTAACTACAATGAGCAGTTCTTC.

The V gene is TRBV27, the J gene TRBJ1-4; D remains ambiguous. V was cut by 1 base and J by 6 bases, with 9 bases left in between. This CDR3 has 14 amino acids. Germline CDR1 reads MNHEY; CDR2 reads SMNVEV (reference sequence). The CDR3 loop is CASSLWLGDEKLFF. DNA of the CDR3: TGTGCCAGCAGTTTATGGTTGGGAGATGAAAAACTGTTTTTT.

The chain is built from TRBV11-3 and TRBJ1-3, with 7 nucleotides matching TRBD1. Germline trimming cut 4 bases from V and 1 base from J; bases unmatched to any gene: 1. This CDR3 has 14 residues. The germline gives CDR1 SGHNT, CDR2 YENEEA. As DNA, the CDR3 is TGTGCCAGCAGCTCGACAGGGTCTGGAAACACCATATATTTT. Translating it yields CASSSTGSGNTIYF. Full variable domain (remainder filled in from reference TRBV11-3 and TRBJ1-3): EAGVVQSPRYKIIEKKQPVAFWCNPISGHNTLYWYLQNLGQGPELLIRYENEEAVDDSQLPKDRFSAERLKGVDSTLKIQPAELGDSAVYLCASSSTGSGNTIYFGEGSWLTVV.

This chain links TRBV5-4 with TRBJ1-3, with TRBD1 matching over 7 bases. CDR1 and CDR2 from the germline V gene are SGHNT and YYREEE (reference sequence). The CDR3 length is 17 residues. The junction had 14 bases not matched to a gene; V was cut back by 4 bases and J by 4 bases. The CDR3 region is CASSTRQGRENGNTIYF. The CDR3, as DNA: TGTGCCAGCAGCACCCGACAGGGACGGGAGAACGGAAACACCATATATTTT.

This chain uses TRBV19 with TRBJ2-2, with 10 bases identical to TRBD1. The V segment lost 4 bases and the J segment 5 bases; nucleotides outside the gene matches: 7. CDR3 length: 16 residues. CDR1 LNHDA and CDR2 SQIVND come from the germline V gene (reference sequence). The CDR3 DNA is TGTGCCAGTAGTACTGACAGGGGGCTTGGTACCGGGGAGCTGTTTTTT. Encoded protein: CASSTDRGLGTGELFF.

This clone came up a few times. The chain combines TRBV4-3 with TRBJ1-1; 8 positions agree with TRBD1. The junction had 22 bases not matched to a gene; V was cut back by 4 bases and J by 0 bases. The length of the CDR3 is 21 residues. The V gene's germline CDR1 is LGHNA and CDR2 YSLEER. Here the CDR3 reads CASSPEKGQVSLPAMNTEAFF. The DNA for the CDR3 is TGCGCCAGCAGCCCGGAGAAGGGACAGGTGTCCCTCCCGGCTATGAACACTGAAGCTTTCTTT.

This sequence joins TRBV9 and TRBJ2-1; D is possibly TRBD2 (5 bases). The CDR3 loop spans 13 amino acids. From germline, CDR1 is SGDLS and CDR2 YYNGEE. Trimming left V 2 bases short and J 8 bases short, with 11 bases between. The CDR3 DNA reads TGTGCCAGCAGCGTCGGGATCTTCGATGAGCAGTTCTTC. Protein: CASSVGIFDEQFF.

The rearrangement links TRBV5-4 to TRBJ2-7; 8 bases fit TRBD1. The CDR3 spans 14 residues. In germline, CDR1 is SGHNT, CDR2 YYREEE (reference sequence). The trim removed 4 bases at V and 6 bases at J, leaving 9 bases unmatched. The CDR3: CASSLDRGPAEQYF. The CDR3 nucleotides read TGTGCCAGCAGCCTCGACAGGGGACCCGCCGAGCAGTACTTC.

This clone appeared a few times. The chain has TRBV19 and TRBJ1-4, with a tentative D call TRBD1 (5 bases). The CDR3 contains 15 residues. V lost 3 bases and J 6 bases, leaving 14 bases between the germline ends. Germline V gene sequence: CDR1 LNHDA, CDR2 SQIVND (reference sequence). DNA for the CDR3: TGTGCCAGTAGTATTGGCGGGGGAGAACATGAAAAACTGTTTTTT. Translated: CASSIGGGEHEKLFF.

In its sample, this clone was seen once. The CDR3, as DNA: TGTGCCAGCAGCGCCGAGACAGGTGGGGGTTCCCAGCCCCAGCATTTT. As protein: CASSAETGGGSQPQHF. The chain uses TRBV7-2 and TRBJ1-5, with D perhaps TRBD1 (6 bases). Trimming took off 5 bases at V and 7 bases at J, with 21 bases between the two ends. CDR1 and CDR2 (germline): SGHTA, FQGNSA. The CDR3 runs 16 residues.

This clone was counted a few times. The V and J genes are TRBV6-4 and TRBJ2-1, with a weak D call TRBD1 (5 bases). CDR1 MRHNA and CDR2 SNTAGT come from the germline V gene. The CDR3 runs to 15 residues. The ends were cut back, 2 bases at V and 1 base at J, with 9 bases in the middle. The CDR3 reads CASSDGRASYNEQFF. In DNA, the CDR3 is TGTGCCAGCAGTGACGGCAGGGCATCCTACAATGAGCAGTTCTTC.

Here the CDR3 DNA reads TGTGCCACCATGAGCGGGCAAGTAGGATCACCCCTCCACTTT. Translating gives CATMSGQVGSPLHF. This chain joins TRBV27 and TRBJ1-6; no clear D gene. This CDR3 is built from 14 residues. Trimming left V 10 bases short and J 10 bases short, with 20 bases between. Germline values: CDR1 MNHEY, CDR2 SMNVEV (reference sequence).

J is TRBJ2-7 and V is TRBV6-5; 11 bases map to TRBD1. From germline, CDR1 is MNHEY and CDR2 SVGAGI. V was pared by 0 bases and J by 3 bases, with 4 bases of the junction left unmatched. CDR3 length: 16 residues. The CDR3 nucleotides are TGTGCCAGCAGTTACTCCCGGACAGGGGGCTTCTACGAGCAGTACTTC. It codes for CASSYSRTGGFYEQYF.

V is TRBV30 and J is TRBJ2-5, with TRBD2 identical over 11 bases. V lost 0 bases and J lost 1; bases outside the gene matches: 4. Germline assignment: CDR1 GTSNPN and CDR2 SVGIG (reference sequence). This CDR3 spans 16 amino acids. CDR3 loop: CAWSVGLAGGQETQYF. Here the CDR3 DNA reads TGTGCCTGGAGTGTAGGGCTAGCGGGGGGCCAAGAGACCCAGTACTTC.

The chain links TRBV27 to TRBJ2-7, with 15 nucleotides matching TRBD2. V was pared by 5 bases and J by 0 bases, with 8 bases of the junction left unmatched. The germline CDR1 and CDR2 sequences are MNHEY and SMNVEV (reference sequence). The length of the CDR3 is 18 residues. CDR3 coding DNA: TGTGCCAGCAGTCCAGGACTAGCGGGAGGGTCAAGCTCCTACGAGCAGTACTTC. The encoded protein is CASSPGLAGGSSSYEQYF.

Comment on this clone: Other DNA variants within this sample encode the same CDR3. The genes are TRBV9 and TRBJ1-1, with D hard to call. CDR3 size: 13 residues. The germline gives CDR1 SGDLS, CDR2 YYNGEE. V was shortened by 0 bases and J by 2 bases, with 5 bases between the two germline ends. CDR3 region: CASSVALNTEAFF. In DNA, the CDR3 is TGTGCCAGCAGCGTAGCCCTAAACACTGAAGCTTTCTTT.